This T cell receptor (beta chain) was found in a study of identical twins. TCRdb processed the 5' RACE reads anew with MiXCR; each CDR3 protein has one entry. Of about 720,000 distinct CDR3 sequences listed, approximately 18% are singletons. Germline CDR1 is ENHRY and CDR2 is SYGVKD. J lost 1 base, V lost 1 base, and 8 bases had no gene match. CDR3 length: 17 amino acids. Another study also made use of these data, one on T cells expressing NK-cell markers.

The sequence came from a woman aged 18-29 years in good health. The chain uses TRBV10-3 and TRBJ2-7; 9 nucleotides align to TRBD2. Sequenced material: PBMCs. CDR3 sequence reads: CAISEWLTSGISYEQYF. The CDR3, as DNA: TGTGCCATCAGTGAGTGGTTGACTAGCGGAATTTCCTACGAGCAGTACTTC.